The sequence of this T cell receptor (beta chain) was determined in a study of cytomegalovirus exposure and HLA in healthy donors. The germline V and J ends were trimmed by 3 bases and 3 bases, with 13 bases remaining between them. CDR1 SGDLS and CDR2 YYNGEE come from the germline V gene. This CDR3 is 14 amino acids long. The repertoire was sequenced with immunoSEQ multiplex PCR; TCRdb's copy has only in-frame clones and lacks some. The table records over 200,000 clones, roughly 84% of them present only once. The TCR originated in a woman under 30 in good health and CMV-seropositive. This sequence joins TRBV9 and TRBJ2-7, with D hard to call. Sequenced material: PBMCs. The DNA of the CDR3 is TGTGCCAGCAGCGCGCTTGATTCAGTCTACGAGCAGTACTTC. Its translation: CASSALDSVYEQYF.